One sample yielded the 30 T cell receptor beta chains listed below, sequenced in a study of blood T cell repertoires in COVID-19. Sequencing used immunoSEQ multiplex PCR; TCRdb keeps in-frame clones, though not all of them. The sample shows fewer than 200,000 clones, around four fifths of them seen only once. Sequenced material: peripheral blood. The receptors come from a woman over 75 with COVID-19, enrolled during active disease.

This clone was observed a single time. CDR3 sequence (DNA): TGTGCCAGCAGCATGGGACAGGGCCAAGAGACCCAGTACTTC. Its protein is CASSMGQGQETQYF. J is TRBJ2-5 and V is TRBV7-2, with 9 nucleotides matching TRBD1. Unmatched junction bases numbered 2, after V lost 5 bases and J lost 1 base. CDR3 length: 14 residues. Germline loops: CDR1 SGHTA, CDR2 FQGNSA.

This chain uses TRBV3-1 (or the pseudogene TRBV3-2) with TRBJ2-7; no firm D call. Germline V CDR1 and CDR2: LGHDT, YNNKEL (reference sequence). Trimming took off 3 bases at V and 5 bases at J, with 5 bases between the two ends. The CDR3 runs to 11 residues. CDR3 nucleotide sequence: TGTGCCAGCAGCCACATCAACGAGCAGTACTTC. Translating gives CASSHINEQYF.

V is TRBV19 and J is TRBJ1-2; D ambiguous. This CDR3 has 15 residues. Germline lookup yields CDR1 LNHDA and CDR2 SQIVND (reference sequence). Trimming left V 2 bases short and J 4 bases short, with 14 bases between. DNA of the CDR3: TGTGCCAGTAGTATAAGTGGCAGAACCTCCTATGGCTACACCTTC. Translation gives CASSISGRTSYGYTF.

This clone was seen a single time. V gene TRBV7-9 combines with J gene TRBJ2-3, with a possible D match to TRBD2 (5 bases). Per the germline V gene, CDR1 is SEHNR and CDR2 is FQNEAQ (reference sequence). V was clipped by 3 bases and J by 5 bases, with 9 bases between them. The CDR3 length is 13 residues. For the CDR3, the DNA is TGTGCCAGCAGCTTTTCCGGGAAAGATACGCAGTATTTT. Its protein is CASSFSGKDTQYF.

The chain recombines TRBV3-1 (or the pseudogene TRBV3-2) with TRBJ1-3, with D unclear. The CDR3 loop spans 15 amino acids. The germline V and J ends were trimmed by 3 bases and 4 bases, with 13 bases remaining between them. Germline V CDR1 and CDR2: LGHDT, YNNKEL (reference sequence). The CDR3 sequence: CASSQARIIGNTIYF. Here the CDR3 DNA reads TGTGCCAGCAGCCAGGCGAGGATCATAGGAAACACCATATATTTT.

This clone occurred once. V usage is TRBV5-1 and J usage is TRBJ1-5; D possibly corresponds to TRBD1 (5 bases). CDR1 is SGHRS, CDR2 YFSETQ, per germline. Trimming took off 0 bases at V and 7 bases at J, with 14 bases between the two ends. The CDR3 has 15 residues. The CDR3 nucleotides are TGCGCCAGCAGCTTGGATGGGGGGATGGAACAGCCCCAGCATTTT. Translation: CASSLDGGMEQPQHF.

DNA of the CDR3: TGTGCCAGCAGCAAACAGAGCTCCTACAATGAGCAGTTCTTC. It encodes CASSKQSSYNEQFF. The chain joins TRBV9 to TRBJ2-1; D is ambiguous. Trimming left V 4 bases short and J 0 bases short, with 8 bases between. Per germline, CDR1 SGDLS and CDR2 YYNGEE. The CDR3 extends over 14 amino acids.

This sequence joins TRBV29-1 and TRBJ2-3; tentative D call: TRBD2 (6 bases). Trimming removed 0 bases at V and 2 bases at J, with 12 bases between. There are 15 residues in the CDR3. Germline lookup yields CDR1 SQVTM and CDR2 ANQGSEA. In nucleotides, the CDR3 is TGCAGCGTTGAAGATATAGGCGGGATCACAGATACGCAGTATTTT. Its protein is CSVEDIGGITDTQYF.

This chain uses TRBV9 with TRBJ1-4, with a possible D match to TRBD1 (5 bases). The CDR3 runs 15 residues. The germline CDR1 and CDR2 sequences are SGDLS and YYNGEE. The germline V and J ends were trimmed by 0 bases and 8 bases, with 14 bases remaining between them. CDR3: CASSVGVRVEEKLFF. The DNA of the CDR3 is TGTGCCAGCAGCGTAGGGGTCAGGGTGGAGGAAAAACTGTTTTTT.

V gene TRBV5-4 combines with J gene TRBJ1-2; D ambiguous. Looked up from germline, CDR1 is SGHNT and CDR2 is YYREEE (reference sequence). This CDR3 is built from 13 residues. Trimming shortened V by 0 bases and J by 8 bases, and 11 bases separated the two germline ends. Written as DNA, the CDR3 is TGTGCCAGCAGCTTGGAAGGATCGGGAGGCTACACCTTC. Protein sequence: CASSLEGSGGYTF.

DNA of the CDR3: TGCGCCAGCAGTGACCCCGGTGGACAGGGGGCAGATACGCAGTATTTT. Its translation is CASSDPGGQGADTQYF. The rearrangement uses TRBV10-2 and TRBJ2-3, with TRBD1 matching 10 bases. The ends lost 3 bases at V and 4 bases at J; junction bases unmatched: 7. Per the germline V gene, CDR1 is WSHSY and CDR2 is SAAADI. This CDR3 is 16 amino acids long.

The genes are TRBV5-5 and TRBJ1-2, with a weak D call TRBD1 (6 bases). The V end lost 2 bases, the J end lost 6 bases, and 17 bases lay between the germline ends. The CDR3 is made up of 15 amino acids. The germline V gene encodes CDR1 SGHKS and CDR2 YYEKEE (reference sequence). CDR3 residues: CASSFLTGNSNGYTF. The CDR3 region has the DNA TGTGCCAGCAGCTTCCTAACAGGGAATTCTAATGGCTACACCTTC.

V is TRBV19 and J is TRBJ1-1, with 9 bases aligning to TRBD1. CDR3 length: 14 amino acids. The germline V gene has CDR1 LNHDA and CDR2 SQIVND (reference sequence). Trimming at V came to 6 bases and at J to 3 bases, leaving 5 bases not matched to a gene. Here the CDR3 DNA reads TGTGCCAGTAGCAGACAGGGGGGGCACACTGAAGCTTTCTTT. Its protein is CASSRQGGHTEAFF.

V and J are TRBV2 and TRBJ1-5; no firm D call. The CDR3 extends over 12 amino acids. V shed 11 bases and J shed 7 bases, with 15 bases lying between them. Germline V lookup: CDR1 SNHLY, CDR2 FYNNEI. This chain's CDR3 is CASSIARQPQHF. In nucleotides, the CDR3 is TGTGCCTCCTCGATTGCGAGGCAGCCCCAGCATTTT.

As to this clone: This same CDR3 is encoded by further DNA sequences in the sample. The chain carries TRBV28 and TRBJ2-7, with D possibly matching TRBD2 (5 bases). Trimming left V 6 bases short and J 4 bases short, with 10 bases between. The CDR3 runs to 12 residues. Germline V gives CDR1 MDHEN, CDR2 SYDVKM. Written as DNA, the CDR3 is TGTGCCAGCAGACCGCCGGGGTACGAGCAGTACTTC. It is translated as CASRPPGYEQYF.

The J gene is TRBJ1-5, the V gene TRBV5-6, with D possibly being TRBD1 (6 bases). The CDR3 contains 14 residues. CDR1 SGHDT and CDR2 YYEEEE come from the germline V gene. The V end lost 1 base, the J end lost 7 bases, and 12 bases lay between the germline ends. CDR3 sequence: CASSLMDSWQPQHF. CDR3 nucleotide sequence: TGTGCCAGCAGCTTGATGGACAGCTGGCAGCCCCAGCATTTT.

This sequence joins TRBV2 and TRBJ1-6, with D tentatively TRBD1 (6 bases). The CDR3 totals 14 residues. V was shortened by 7 bases and J by 10 bases, with 17 bases between the two germline ends. Germline V gene data show CDR1 as SNHLY and CDR2 as FYNNEI. Here the CDR3 DNA reads TGTGCCAGCACGGTAACAGGGTTCGTCTCACCCCTCCACTTT. Amino acid sequence: CASTVTGFVSPLHF. Full variable domain (rest looked up from reference TRBV2 and TRBJ1-6): EPEVTQTPSHQVTQMGQEVILRCVPISNHLYFYWYRQILGQKVEFLVSFYNNEISEKSEIFDDQFSVERPDGSNFTLKIRSTKLEDSAMYFCASTVTGFVSPLHFGNGTRLTVT.

The chain employs TRBV5-1 and TRBJ2-2; 8 nucleotides match TRBD1. The trim removed 0 bases at V and 6 bases at J, leaving 10 bases unmatched. Germline CDR1 is SGHRS and CDR2 is YFSETQ. CDR3 length: 17 residues. In nucleotides, the CDR3 is TGCGCCAGCAGCTTGGCCACAGGGGGGCCGTTCGCCGGGGAGCTGTTTTTT. Its translation: CASSLATGGPFAGELFF.

CDR3 residues: CASSADRQETQYF. Written as DNA, the CDR3 is TGTGCCAGCTCGGCCGACAGGCAAGAGACCCAGTACTTC. V is TRBV18 and J is TRBJ2-5; possibly TRBD1 for D (6 bases). The germline V gene has CDR1 KGHSH and CDR2 LQKENI. The CDR3 is 13 residues long. The V and J ends lost 6 bases and 2 bases respectively, with 10 bases between them.

This clone was seen a handful of times. This rearrangement joins TRBV28 to TRBJ2-2, with TRBD2 matching 11 bases. J was trimmed by 4 bases and V by 6 bases; bases with no gene match: 10. This CDR3 contains 17 residues. Germline V lookup: CDR1 MDHEN, CDR2 SYDVKM. For the CDR3, the DNA is TGTGCCAGCAGCACGACTAGCGGGGTTTTGGGCACCGGGGAGCTGTTTTTT. This codes for CASSTTSGVLGTGELFF.

The CDR3 here is CASSPGTDYEQYF. Written as DNA, the CDR3 is TGTGCCAGCTCACCGGGGACAGACTACGAGCAGTACTTC. The gene calls are TRBV18 and TRBJ2-7; 7 bases fit TRBD1. V lost 3 bases, J lost 3 bases, and 2 bases stayed unmatched. This CDR3 has 13 amino acids. CDR1 is KGHSH and CDR2 is LQKENI in the germline V gene.

V and J are TRBV3-1 (or the pseudogene TRBV3-2) and TRBJ2-2; 7 positions agree with TRBD2. CDR3 size: 14 residues. Germline assignment: CDR1 LGHDT and CDR2 YNNKEL (reference sequence). Losses at the gene ends were 2 bases for V and 7 bases for J; bases not matched to a gene: 4. The DNA for the CDR3 is TGTGCCAGCAGCCAAAGCGGGAAGGGCGGGGAGCTGTTTTTT. Its protein is CASSQSGKGGELFF.

The rearrangement uses TRBV6-6 and TRBJ2-7; 10 bases fit TRBD2. The J segment lost 6 bases and the V segment lost 6 bases, leaving 20 bases of the junction unmatched. The CDR3 is 18 residues long. Germline V CDR1 and CDR2: MNHNY, SVGAGI (reference sequence). CDR3 amino acids: CASSRPTLAGAKHGEQYF. The CDR3, as DNA: TGTGCCAGCAGCCGACCGACTCTAGCGGGGGCTAAGCATGGCGAGCAGTACTTC.

This chain joins TRBV10-3 and TRBJ2-5; the D gene is possibly TRBD1 (5 bases). The CDR3 covers 11 residues. Trimming removed 6 bases from V and 4 bases from J, with 6 bases in between. The germline V gene has CDR1 ENHRY and CDR2 SYGVKD. CDR3 region: CAIRDIETQYF. Written as DNA, the CDR3 is TGTGCCATCAGGGACATAGAGACCCAGTACTTC.

The J gene is TRBJ1-3, the V gene TRBV3-1 (or the pseudogene TRBV3-2); 7 bases align to TRBD1. Germline V gives CDR1 LGHDT, CDR2 YNNKEL (reference sequence). V shed 4 bases and J 4 bases; nucleotides not matched to a gene: 4. This CDR3 spans 14 amino acids. The CDR3 region is CASSLTGDGNTIYF. As DNA, the CDR3 is TGTGCCAGCAGCCTTACAGGGGACGGAAACACCATATATTTT.

The chain uses TRBV7-3 and TRBJ2-3, with a tentative D call TRBD1 (6 bases). From germline, CDR1 is SGHTA and CDR2 FQGTGA. V shed 1 base and J shed 4 bases, with 15 bases lying between them. The CDR3 is 16 amino acids. The CDR3 DNA follows: TGTGCCAGCAGCTTAAAGGGGTACAGGGATGCAGATACGCAGTATTTT. It encodes CASSLKGYRDADTQYF.

The rearrangement links TRBV3-1 (or the pseudogene TRBV3-2) to TRBJ1-4; 7 nucleotides match TRBD1. This CDR3 contains 12 residues. Germline CDR1 LGHDT, CDR2 YNNKEL (reference sequence). V gave up 3 bases and J gave up 13 bases; unmatched junction bases: 5. CDR3 nucleotide sequence: TGTGCCAGCAGCCAGGACAGGTTGAGACTGTTTTTT. Encoded protein: CASSQDRLRLFF.

This chain links TRBV18 with TRBJ2-2, with 9 bases aligning to TRBD1. The junction had 6 bases not matched to a gene; V was cut back by 3 bases and J by 1 base. CDR1 is KGHSH and CDR2 is LQKENI in the germline V gene. This CDR3 contains 17 residues. DNA for the CDR3: TGTGCCAGCTCACCGGGACAGGGCGTCGGGAACACCGGGGAGCTGTTTTTT. This sequence encodes CASSPGQGVGNTGELFF.

CDR3: CASSVRWSTEAFF. The CDR3 nucleotides read TGTGCCAGCAGTGTACGGTGGAGCACTGAAGCTTTCTTT. This chain connects TRBV2 to TRBJ1-1; D remains unclear. The CDR3 is 13 amino acids. Looked up from germline, CDR1 is SNHLY and CDR2 is FYNNEI. The germline V and J ends were trimmed by 4 bases and 4 bases, with 10 bases remaining between them. Full variable domain (remainder filled in from reference TRBV2 and TRBJ1-1): EPEVTQTPSHQVTQMGQEVILRCVPISNHLYFYWYRQILGQKVEFLVSFYNNEISEKSEIFDDQFSVERPDGSNFTLKIRSTKLEDSAMYFCASSVRWSTEAFFGQGTRLTVV.

The sample holds a few counts of this clone. The chain is built from TRBV5-1 and TRBJ2-5; D might be TRBD1 (5 bases). CDR1 and CDR2 (germline): SGHRS, YFSETQ. The CDR3 spans 17 residues. V shed 5 bases and J shed 2 bases, with 22 bases lying between them. The DNA for the CDR3 is TGCGCCAGCAGTTCTCAAATCTCAGGGTTCCCTCAAGAGACCCAGTACTTC. Protein: CASSSQISGFPQETQYF.